These 31 T cell receptor beta chains originate from one sample sequenced in a study of cytomegalovirus exposure and HLA in healthy donors (dated 2017 in TCRdb). Library preparation used the immunoSEQ multiplex PCR assay. For the multiplex PCR, a mixture combining 60 forward primers for TCR Vbeta segments and 13 reverse primers for TCR Jbeta segments was used. TCRdb provides this immuneACCESS table in a form limited to in-frame rearrangements. Some clones are lacking; in checked studies, under half of them reflect an unresolved V gene, and why the rest are absent is not known. The sample profile shows 90,000 to 140,000 clones; around 78% of them were found once. In total, the top ten clones hold roughly 5% of the sample. Sequencing used PBMCs. Receptor source: a male donor in good health and CMV-seronegative.

J is TRBJ2-1 and V is TRBV6-6, with D possibly matching TRBD2 (6 bases). This CDR3 comprises 13 residues. V was clipped by 7 bases and J by 9 bases, with 16 bases between them. Germline assignment: CDR1 MNHNY and CDR2 SVGAGI (reference sequence). Written as DNA, the CDR3 is TGTGCCAGCACACCGGGACTCCGAGGTGAGCAGTTCTTC. Its translation: CASTPGLRGEQFF.

This clone was found a few times. V is TRBV6-5 and J is TRBJ1-1, with D perhaps TRBD1 (5 bases). Germline CDR1 and CDR2: MNHEY and SVGAGI. V lost 7 bases and J 1 base, leaving 16 bases between the germline ends. This CDR3 comprises 15 residues. CDR3 sequence reads: CASIRTRWGNTEAFF. The CDR3 DNA is TGTGCCAGCATCAGGACACGTTGGGGGAACACTGAAGCTTTCTTT.

The V and J genes are TRBV28 and TRBJ1-4; D unresolved. The CDR3 covers 11 residues. Germline V gene sequence: CDR1 MDHEN, CDR2 SYDVKM. Between the trimmed V and J ends, which lost 7 bases and 7 bases, there was a span of 7 bases. CDR3 region: CASTSGEKLFF. CDR3 sequence (DNA): TGTGCCAGCACCTCCGGTGAAAAACTGTTTTTT.

The V call is TRBV9, the J call TRBJ2-3; 7 bases are a match to TRBD1. Germline values: CDR1 SGDLS, CDR2 YYNGEE. V lost 4 bases and J lost 2; bases outside the gene matches: 10. This CDR3 has 16 residues. The CDR3 sequence is CASSPREGANTDTQYF. The CDR3 nucleotides are TGTGCCAGCAGCCCCCGTGAGGGGGCTAACACAGATACGCAGTATTTT. The complete variable domain, with remaining parts taken from reference TRBV9 and TRBJ2-3, reads DSGVTQTPKHLITATGQRVTLRCSPRSGDLSVYWYQQSLDQGLQFLIQYYNGEERAKGNILERFSAQQFPDLHSELNLSSLELGDSALYFCASSPREGANTDTQYFGPGTRLTVL.

The V and J genes are TRBV4-1 and TRBJ2-7; D uncertain. The CDR3 is 16 amino acids. CDR1 and CDR2 from the germline V gene are MGHRA and YSYEKL. Between the trimmed V and J ends, which lost 0 bases and 0 bases, there was a span of 12 bases. CDR3 protein: CASSQDYPLSSYEQYF. Written as DNA, the CDR3 is TGCGCCAGCAGCCAAGATTACCCCCTCAGCTCCTACGAGCAGTACTTC.

This rearrangement joins TRBV10-3 to TRBJ1-2; tentatively, D is TRBD1 (5 bases). Trimming cost V 2 bases and J 4 bases, with 20 bases left between them. This CDR3 is built from 17 residues. CDR1 and CDR2 (germline): ENHRY, SYGVKD. The DNA for the CDR3 is TGTGCCATCAGTGAGGCAGTGGGTGGCAGGGCTTCCTATGGCTACACCTTC. It codes for CAISEAVGGRASYGYTF.

The chain links TRBV5-1 to TRBJ2-2; 7 nucleotides agree with TRBD2. CDR1 and CDR2 (germline): SGHRS, YFSETQ. The length of the CDR3 is 14 residues. V lost 4 bases and J lost 3; bases outside the gene matches: 3. The CDR3, as DNA: TGCGCCAGCAGCCCGACTAGCTACACCGGGGAGCTGTTTTTT. Translating gives CASSPTSYTGELFF.

As to this clone: A junction boundary mismatches the germline segment, possibly from a read error. CDR3 nucleotides: TGTTCCAGCAGCTTAGCAGCGGGGAACTATGGCTACACCTTC. It encodes CSSSLAAGNYGYTF. V gene TRBV7-9 combines with J gene TRBJ1-2, with no clear D. From germline, CDR1 is SEHNR and CDR2 FQNEAQ (reference sequence). The CDR3 sequence is 14 residues long.

The chain links TRBV5-6 to TRBJ1-5; TRBD1 aligns across 11 bases. There are 16 residues in the CDR3. V lost 2 bases and J lost 5; bases outside the gene matches: 6. Germline V gives CDR1 SGHDT, CDR2 YYEEEE. The CDR3 coding sequence is TGTGCCAGCAGCTTTTCGGGACAGGGGGACGATCAGCCCCAGCATTTT. Residues: CASSFSGQGDDQPQHF.

The chain carries TRBV30 and TRBJ1-5; a weak D match, TRBD1 (5 bases). The CDR3 is 13 residues long. V was clipped by 2 bases and J by 6 bases, with 11 bases between them. Germline V gives CDR1 GTSNPN, CDR2 SVGIG (reference sequence). The chain's CDR3 is CAWSMGEGQPQHF. The CDR3, as DNA: TGTGCCTGGAGTATGGGGGAGGGTCAGCCCCAGCATTTT.

This clone occurred once. The rearrangement links TRBV6-4 to TRBJ2-1; a possible D gene is TRBD2 (6 bases). The CDR3 loop spans 15 amino acids. Germline-derived CDR1 and CDR2 are MRHNA and SNTAGT. V was shortened by 4 bases and J by 5 bases, with 15 bases between the two germline ends. CDR3 residues: CASSVQGGNNNEQFF. CDR3 bases: TGTGCCAGCAGTGTTCAGGGAGGAAATAACAATGAGCAGTTCTTC.

This clone was counted between two and nine times. The rearrangement links TRBV2 to TRBJ2-7; 10 bases agree with TRBD2. The V segment lost 5 bases and the J segment 6 bases; nucleotides outside the gene matches: 16. Looked up from germline, CDR1 is SNHLY and CDR2 is FYNNEI. This CDR3 is 17 amino acids long. The CDR3 protein is CASSPRGPPSGSGEQYF. CDR3 nucleotide sequence: TGTGCCAGCAGTCCCCGGGGGCCCCCTAGCGGGAGTGGCGAGCAGTACTTC.

The rearrangement joins TRBV4-2 to TRBJ2-7, with D possibly TRBD2 on 5 matching bases. V lost 0 bases and J 0 bases, leaving 21 bases between the germline ends. This CDR3 has 19 residues. CDR1 and CDR2 (germline): LGHNA, YNFKEQ. CDR3 bases: TGTGCCAGCAGCCAAGATCTTAACGGCGGGCCGTCTTTCTCCTACGAGCAGTACTTC. Protein: CASSQDLNGGPSFSYEQYF.

Turning to this clone: Other nucleotide sequences in the sample specify the same CDR3. The V and J genes are TRBV9 and TRBJ2-2, with D uncertain. Germline assignment: CDR1 SGDLS and CDR2 YYNGEE. Trimming removed 0 bases at V and 1 base at J, with 4 bases between. The CDR3 has 14 amino acids. This chain's CDR3 is CASSVGQNTGELFF. For the CDR3, the DNA is TGTGCCAGCAGCGTAGGACAGAACACCGGGGAGCTGTTTTTT.

In its sample, this clone was seen once. The chain links TRBV7-9 to TRBJ1-3; 12 nucleotides agree with TRBD1. This CDR3 has 19 amino acids. Per the germline V gene, CDR1 is SEHNR and CDR2 is FQNEAQ (reference sequence). Losses at the gene ends were 6 bases for V and 3 bases for J; bases not matched to a gene: 15. This CDR3 is CASRKGRDRGLGGGNTIYF. The CDR3 nucleotides read TGTGCCAGCAGAAAAGGGAGGGACAGGGGGCTCGGCGGTGGAAACACCATATATTTT.

V gene TRBV13 combines with J gene TRBJ2-3; D call uncertain. Trimming removed 0 bases from V and 1 base from J, with 8 bases in between. The CDR3 spans 15 residues. The germline CDR1 and CDR2 sequences are PRHDT and FYEKMQ (reference sequence). CDR3 nucleotides: TGTGCCAGCAGCTTAGGCCAGCTAGGCACAGATACGCAGTATTTT. This translates into CASSLGQLGTDTQYF. The variable domain in full, completed from reference TRBV13 and TRBJ2-3, reads AAGVIQSPRHLIKEKRETATLKCYPIPRHDTVYWYQQGPGQDPQFLISFYEKMQSDKGSIPDRFSAQQFSDYHSELNMSSLELGDSALYFCASSLGQLGTDTQYFGPGTRLTVL.

The chain recombines TRBV5-1 with TRBJ1-3, with 7 bases aligning to TRBD1. The CDR3 is 17 amino acids. Germline V lookup: CDR1 SGHRS, CDR2 YFSETQ. J was trimmed by 4 bases and V by 4 bases; bases with no gene match: 14. The CDR3 sequence is CASSLVLSQGIGNTIYF. In nucleotides, the CDR3 is TGCGCCAGCAGCCTAGTTTTATCACAGGGGATCGGAAACACCATATATTTT.

The chain is built from TRBV4-1 and TRBJ1-1; 7 nucleotides agree with TRBD1. The germline V gene has CDR1 MGHRA and CDR2 YSYEKL. CDR3 length: 15 residues. Unmatched junction bases numbered 5, after V lost 4 bases and J lost 0 bases. The CDR3 loop reads CASSLETGMNTEAFF. In DNA form, the CDR3 reads TGCGCCAGCAGCCTAGAGACAGGGATGAACACTGAAGCTTTCTTT.

The CDR3: CASSYGLAGGYEQFF. The CDR3 region has the DNA TGTGCCAGCAGCTACGGACTAGCGGGAGGCTATGAGCAGTTCTTC. The V and J genes are TRBV5-5 and TRBJ2-1; 14 bases align to TRBD2. With 3 bases clipped from V and 8 bases from J, the junction kept 4 bases outside the gene matches. The CDR3 sequence is 15 residues long. CDR1 and CDR2 from the germline V gene are SGHKS and YYEKEE (reference sequence).

The rearrangement uses TRBV5-1 and TRBJ2-3; weak D call: TRBD2 (5 bases). This CDR3 is built from 14 residues. Per the germline V gene, CDR1 is SGHRS and CDR2 is YFSETQ. The V end was cut by 6 bases, the J end by 1 base, with 12 bases between. CDR3 nucleotides: TGCGCCAGCACTCGGGATAGCGGCACAGATACGCAGTATTTT. This encodes CASTRDSGTDTQYF.

The chain combines TRBV10-1 with TRBJ2-1; TRBD1 might be the D (6 bases). Between the trimmed V and J ends, which lost 2 bases and 6 bases, there was a span of 17 bases. The length of the CDR3 is 16 residues. Germline V CDR1 and CDR2: WNHNN, SYGVQD (reference sequence). CDR3 sequence: CASSEARGLEGNEQFF. The CDR3 bases are TGCGCCAGCAGTGAGGCGAGGGGGTTAGAGGGCAATGAGCAGTTCTTC.

This clone was counted between two and nine times. The V and J genes are TRBV6-1 and TRBJ1-5, with 7 bases aligning to TRBD1. V lost 10 bases, J lost 7 bases, and 7 bases stayed unmatched. Germline CDR1 and CDR2: MNHNS and SASEGT. The CDR3 extends over 12 amino acids. CDR3 DNA: TGTGCCACTCACAGGGGAGGACAGCCCCAGCATTTT. It translates to CATHRGGQPQHF.

The chain uses TRBV15 and TRBJ1-2; no firm D call. Germline CDR1 reads LNHNV; CDR2 reads YYDKDF (reference sequence). This CDR3 comprises 14 residues. V gave up 3 bases and J gave up 8 bases, with 16 bases separating them. The CDR3 spells CATSSVAYPGGYTF. CDR3 DNA: TGTGCCACCAGCAGCGTCGCTTACCCGGGGGGCTACACCTTC.

The chain joins TRBV30 to TRBJ2-5, with 11 bases identical to TRBD2. The CDR3 consists of 16 residues. V was clipped by 3 bases and J by 1 base; unmatched bases: 7. Germline V gene sequence: CDR1 GTSNPN, CDR2 SVGIG (reference sequence). The CDR3 DNA sequence: TGTGCCTGGAGGGAACTAGCGGGAGAGCCCCAAGAGACCCAGTACTTC. Its translation: CAWRELAGEPQETQYF.

This clone came up a few times. The V gene is TRBV20-1, the J gene TRBJ2-6; D is unclear. V was pared by 5 bases and J by 4 bases, with 3 bases between. This CDR3 has 11 amino acids. Germline lookup yields CDR1 DFQATT and CDR2 SNEGSKA (reference sequence). This CDR3 reads CSARGANVLTF. In DNA form, the CDR3 reads TGCAGTGCTCGGGGGGCCAACGTCCTGACTTTC.

This clone has just one count. The chain combines TRBV6-5 with TRBJ1-3, with a weak D call TRBD1 (6 bases). Germline lookup yields CDR1 MNHEY and CDR2 SVGAGI. Trimming pared 4 bases from V and 4 bases from J, leaving 17 bases between. CDR3 size: 16 residues. The CDR3 protein is CASSCSRQGPGNTIYF. The CDR3 nucleotides are TGTGCCAGCAGTTGCTCGAGGCAGGGGCCCGGAAACACCATATATTTT.

This clone has at least ten counts. CDR3 coding DNA: TGCGCCAGCAGCTTGGATAATAGGGGCTCTGGAAACACCATATATTTT. Translated, it gives CASSLDNRGSGNTIYF. The chain joins TRBV5-1 to TRBJ1-3; TRBD1 might be the D (5 bases). The CDR3 is made up of 16 amino acids. Germline V gene sequence: CDR1 SGHRS, CDR2 YFSETQ. Trimming took 0 bases from V and 0 from J, leaving 10 bases between them.

This chain's CDR3 is CASSLGGYQETQYF. The CDR3 DNA is TGCGCCAGCAGCTTGGGCGGGTACCAAGAGACCCAGTACTTC. The genes are TRBV5-1 and TRBJ2-5; possible D gene TRBD2, 5 bases. Trimming took 0 bases from V and 0 from J, leaving 6 bases between them. Germline V CDR1 and CDR2: SGHRS, YFSETQ. The CDR3 totals 14 residues.

The chain couples TRBV5-4 to TRBJ2-3; 10 bases map to TRBD2. The CDR3 is 18 amino acids. V dropped 5 bases and J dropped 0; count of bases not matched to a gene: 12. Looked up from germline, CDR1 is SGHNT and CDR2 is YYREEE (reference sequence). The CDR3 here is CASSSRRASGGSTDTQYF. The CDR3 DNA reads TGTGCCAGCAGTTCCCGAAGGGCTAGCGGGGGTAGCACAGATACGCAGTATTTT.

The chain recombines TRBV5-1 with TRBJ2-3; TRBD2 matches at 13 bases. The V and J ends lost 4 bases and 4 bases, in that order; junction bases with no gene match: 9. The CDR3 covers 17 residues. CDR1 is SGHRS, CDR2 YFSETQ, per germline. CDR3 nucleotides: TGCGCCAGCAGCCCGGGCCGACTAGCGGGAGGATCAGATACGCAGTATTTT. Encoded protein: CASSPGRLAGGSDTQYF.

V usage is TRBV7-8 and J usage is TRBJ2-7; 11 bases fit TRBD2. The V gene end was trimmed by 4 bases and the J gene end by 0 bases; junction bases not matched to a gene: 8. Looked up from germline, CDR1 is SGHVS and CDR2 is FQNEAQ. The CDR3 totals 17 residues. CDR3 DNA: TGTGCCAGCAGCTCCTTGGACGGGACTAGCGGCTCCTACGAGCAGTACTTC. It yields the protein CASSSLDGTSGSYEQYF.